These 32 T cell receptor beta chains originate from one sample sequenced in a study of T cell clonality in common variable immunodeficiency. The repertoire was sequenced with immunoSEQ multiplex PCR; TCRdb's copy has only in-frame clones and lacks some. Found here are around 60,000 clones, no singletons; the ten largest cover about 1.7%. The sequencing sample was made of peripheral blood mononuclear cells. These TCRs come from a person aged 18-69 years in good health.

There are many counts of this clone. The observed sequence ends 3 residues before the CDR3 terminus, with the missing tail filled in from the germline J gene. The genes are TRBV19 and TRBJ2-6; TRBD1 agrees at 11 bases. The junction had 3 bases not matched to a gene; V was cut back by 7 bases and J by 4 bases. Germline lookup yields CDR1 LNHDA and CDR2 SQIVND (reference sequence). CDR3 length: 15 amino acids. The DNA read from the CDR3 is TGTGCCAGTATTGGGACAGGGGGAGGGGCCAACGTC. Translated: CASIGTGGGANV. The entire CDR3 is CASIGTGGGANVLTF.

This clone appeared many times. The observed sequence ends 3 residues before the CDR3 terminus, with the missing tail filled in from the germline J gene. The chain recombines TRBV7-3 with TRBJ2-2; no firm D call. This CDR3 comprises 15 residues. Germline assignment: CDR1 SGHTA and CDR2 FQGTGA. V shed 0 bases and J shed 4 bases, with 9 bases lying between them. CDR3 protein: CASSLTTAGTGELFF. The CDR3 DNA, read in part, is TGTGCCAGCAGCTTAACCACCGCCGGCACCGGGGAG.

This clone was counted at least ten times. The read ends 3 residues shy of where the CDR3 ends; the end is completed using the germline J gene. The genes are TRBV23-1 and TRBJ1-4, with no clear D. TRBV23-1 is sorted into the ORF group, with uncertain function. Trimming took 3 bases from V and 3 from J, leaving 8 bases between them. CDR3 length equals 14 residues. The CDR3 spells CASSHDRSNEKLFF. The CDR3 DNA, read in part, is TGCGCCAGCAGTCATGATCGGTCTAATGAAAAA.

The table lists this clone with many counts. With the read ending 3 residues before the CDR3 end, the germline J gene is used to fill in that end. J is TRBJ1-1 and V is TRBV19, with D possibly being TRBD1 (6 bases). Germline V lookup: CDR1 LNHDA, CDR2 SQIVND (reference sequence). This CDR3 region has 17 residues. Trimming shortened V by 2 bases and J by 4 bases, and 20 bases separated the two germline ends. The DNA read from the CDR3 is TGTGCCAGTAGTATATGGCAGGGGACCCGACGGGGCACTGAA. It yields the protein CASSIWQGTRRGTE. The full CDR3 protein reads CASSIWQGTRRGTEAFF.

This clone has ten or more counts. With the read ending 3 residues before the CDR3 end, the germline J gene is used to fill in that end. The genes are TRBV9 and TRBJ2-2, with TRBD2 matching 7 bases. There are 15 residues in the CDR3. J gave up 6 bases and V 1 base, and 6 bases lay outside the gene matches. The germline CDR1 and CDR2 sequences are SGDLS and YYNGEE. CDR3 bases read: TGTGCCAGCAGCGTAAGGGCGGGGGACCCCGGGGAG. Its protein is CASSVRAGDPGE. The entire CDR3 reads CASSVRAGDPGELFF.

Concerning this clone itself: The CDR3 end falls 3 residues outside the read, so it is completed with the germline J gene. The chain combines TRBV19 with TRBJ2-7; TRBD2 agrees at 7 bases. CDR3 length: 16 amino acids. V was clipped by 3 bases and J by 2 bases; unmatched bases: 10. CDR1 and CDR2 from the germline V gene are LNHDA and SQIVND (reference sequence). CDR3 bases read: TGTGCCAGTAGTATGGGGGGGTCTAGCGGTACCTACGAG. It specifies CASSMGGSSGTYE. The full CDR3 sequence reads CASSMGGSSGTYEQYF.

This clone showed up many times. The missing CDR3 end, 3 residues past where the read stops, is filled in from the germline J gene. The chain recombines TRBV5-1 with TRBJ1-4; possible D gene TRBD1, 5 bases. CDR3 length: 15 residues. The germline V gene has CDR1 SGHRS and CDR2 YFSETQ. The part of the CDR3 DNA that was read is TGCGCCAGCAGCGATACAGGACGGGGAGGCGGGGAA. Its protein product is CASSDTGRGGGE. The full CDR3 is CASSDTGRGGGELFF.

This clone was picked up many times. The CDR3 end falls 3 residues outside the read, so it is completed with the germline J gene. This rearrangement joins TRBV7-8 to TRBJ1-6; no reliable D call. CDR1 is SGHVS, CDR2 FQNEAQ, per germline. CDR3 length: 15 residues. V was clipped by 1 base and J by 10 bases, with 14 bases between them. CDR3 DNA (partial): TGTGCCAGCAGCTTAGGCGGCGGCCGAGGATCACCC. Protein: CASSLGGGRGSP. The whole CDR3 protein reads CASSLGGGRGSPLHF.

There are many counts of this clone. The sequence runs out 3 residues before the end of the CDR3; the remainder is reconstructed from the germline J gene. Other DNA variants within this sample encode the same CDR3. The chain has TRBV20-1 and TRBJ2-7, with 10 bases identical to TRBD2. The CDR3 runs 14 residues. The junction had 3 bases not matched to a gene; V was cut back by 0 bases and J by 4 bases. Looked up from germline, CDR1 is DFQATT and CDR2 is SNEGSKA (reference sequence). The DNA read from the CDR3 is TGCAGTGCTAGAGACCTAGCGGGAGCGTACGAG. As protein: CSARDLAGAYE. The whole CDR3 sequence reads CSARDLAGAYEQYF.

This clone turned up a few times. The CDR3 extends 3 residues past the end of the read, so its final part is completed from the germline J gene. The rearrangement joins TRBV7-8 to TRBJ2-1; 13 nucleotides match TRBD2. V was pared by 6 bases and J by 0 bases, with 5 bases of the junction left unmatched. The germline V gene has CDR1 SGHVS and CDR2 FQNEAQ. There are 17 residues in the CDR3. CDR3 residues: CASSPGLAGNSYNEQFF. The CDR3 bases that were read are TGTGCCAGCAGTCCGGGACTAGCGGGAAACTCCTACAATGAG.

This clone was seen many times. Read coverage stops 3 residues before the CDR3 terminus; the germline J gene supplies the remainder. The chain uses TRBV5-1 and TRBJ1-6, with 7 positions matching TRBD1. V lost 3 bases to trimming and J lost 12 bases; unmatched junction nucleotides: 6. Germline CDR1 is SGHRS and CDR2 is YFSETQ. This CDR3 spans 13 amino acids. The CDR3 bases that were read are TGCGCCAGCAGCTCGGGACAGACGGGACCC. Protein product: CASSSGQTGP. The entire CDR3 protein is CASSSGQTGPLHF. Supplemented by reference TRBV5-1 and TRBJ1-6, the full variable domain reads KAGVTQTPRYLIKTRGQQVTLSCSPISGHRSVSWYQQTPGQGLQFLFEYFSETQRNKGNFPGRFSGRQFSNSRSEMNVSTLELGDSALYLCASSSGQTGPLHFGNGTRLTVT.

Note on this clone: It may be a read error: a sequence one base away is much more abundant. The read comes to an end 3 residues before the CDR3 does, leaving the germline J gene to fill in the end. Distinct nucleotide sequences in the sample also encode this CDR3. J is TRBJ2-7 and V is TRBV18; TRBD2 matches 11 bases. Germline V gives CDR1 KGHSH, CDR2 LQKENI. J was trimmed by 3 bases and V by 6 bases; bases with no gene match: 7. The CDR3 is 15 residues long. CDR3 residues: CASSPPGTSGYEQYF. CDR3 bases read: TGTGCCAGCTCCCCGCCCGGGACTAGCGGCTACGAG.

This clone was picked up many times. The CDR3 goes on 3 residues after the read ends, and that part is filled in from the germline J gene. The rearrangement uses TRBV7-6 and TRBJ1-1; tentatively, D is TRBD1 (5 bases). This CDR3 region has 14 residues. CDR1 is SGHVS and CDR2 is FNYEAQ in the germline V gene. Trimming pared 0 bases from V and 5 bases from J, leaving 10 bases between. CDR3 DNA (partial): TGTGCCAGCAGCTTAGCAGGGGCCGGAACTGAA. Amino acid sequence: CASSLAGAGTE. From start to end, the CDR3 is CASSLAGAGTEAFF.

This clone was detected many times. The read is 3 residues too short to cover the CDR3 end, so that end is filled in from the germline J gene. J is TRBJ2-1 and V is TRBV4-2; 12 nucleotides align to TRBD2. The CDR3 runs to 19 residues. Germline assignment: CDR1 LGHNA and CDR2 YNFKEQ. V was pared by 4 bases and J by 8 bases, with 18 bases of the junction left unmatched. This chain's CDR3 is CASSRIGWSLAGGLDEQFF. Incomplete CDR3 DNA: TGTGCCAGCAGCCGCATAGGCTGGTCTCTAGCGGGGGGGCTTGATGAG.

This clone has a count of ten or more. The DNA read from the CDR3 is TGTGCCAGCAGCCAAGAGACAGGGATGTACAATGAG. As protein: CASSQETGMYNE. The whole CDR3 is CASSQETGMYNEQFF. The V and J genes are TRBV14 and TRBJ2-1, with 7 bases fitting TRBD1. Read sequence stops 3 residues before the CDR3 end, and the germline J gene provides the missing end. Looked up from germline, CDR1 is SGHDN and CDR2 is FVKESK. V was pared by 0 bases and J by 4 bases, with 3 bases of the junction left unmatched. The CDR3 is made up of 15 amino acids.

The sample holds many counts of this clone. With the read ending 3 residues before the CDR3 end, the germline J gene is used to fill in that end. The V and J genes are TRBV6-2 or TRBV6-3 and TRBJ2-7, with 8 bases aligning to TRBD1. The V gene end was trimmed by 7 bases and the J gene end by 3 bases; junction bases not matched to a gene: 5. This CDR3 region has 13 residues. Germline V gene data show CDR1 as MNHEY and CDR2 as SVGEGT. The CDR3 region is CASTGTGYYEQYF. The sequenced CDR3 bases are TGTGCCAGCACCGGGACAGGATACTACGAG.

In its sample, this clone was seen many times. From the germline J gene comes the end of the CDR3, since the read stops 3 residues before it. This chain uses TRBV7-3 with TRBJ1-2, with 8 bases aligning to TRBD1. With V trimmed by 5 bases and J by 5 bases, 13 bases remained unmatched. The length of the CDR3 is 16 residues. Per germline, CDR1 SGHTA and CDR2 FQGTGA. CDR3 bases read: TGTGCCAGCAGCGAGACAGGGGAAATTAATCCTTATGGC. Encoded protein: CASSETGEINPYG. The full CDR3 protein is CASSETGEINPYGYTF.

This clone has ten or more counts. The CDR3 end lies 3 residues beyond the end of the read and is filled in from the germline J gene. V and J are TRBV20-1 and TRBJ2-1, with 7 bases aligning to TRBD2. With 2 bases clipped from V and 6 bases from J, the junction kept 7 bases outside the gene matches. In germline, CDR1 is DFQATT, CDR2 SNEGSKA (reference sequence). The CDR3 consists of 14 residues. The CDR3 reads CSARKSGGVNEQFF. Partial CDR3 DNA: TGCAGTGCTAGAAAATCGGGGGGAGTCAATGAG.

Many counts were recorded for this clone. The CDR3 bases that were read are TGTGCCAGCAGGCCAGCGGGACGCACAGATACG. It yields the protein CASRPAGRTDT. The whole CDR3 sequence reads CASRPAGRTDTQYF. The V gene is TRBV28, the J gene TRBJ2-3; 7 bases are a match to TRBD2. The read halts 3 residues ahead of the CDR3 end, with the missing end drawn from the germline J gene. Per germline, CDR1 MDHEN and CDR2 SYDVKM. CDR3 size: 14 residues. The J segment lost 1 base and the V segment lost 6 bases, leaving 4 bases of the junction unmatched.

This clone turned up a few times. The CDR3 loop reads CASSPSTSYNSPLHF. The part of the CDR3 DNA that was read is TGTGCCAGCTCACCAAGCACCTCCTATAATTCACCC. The chain links TRBV18 to TRBJ1-6; D call uncertain. The read finishes 3 residues shy of the CDR3 end, and the germline J gene is used to complete it. The V gene's germline CDR1 is KGHSH and CDR2 LQKENI. The CDR3 has 15 amino acids. With 2 bases removed from V and 0 bases from J, the gap between germline ends came to 5 bases.

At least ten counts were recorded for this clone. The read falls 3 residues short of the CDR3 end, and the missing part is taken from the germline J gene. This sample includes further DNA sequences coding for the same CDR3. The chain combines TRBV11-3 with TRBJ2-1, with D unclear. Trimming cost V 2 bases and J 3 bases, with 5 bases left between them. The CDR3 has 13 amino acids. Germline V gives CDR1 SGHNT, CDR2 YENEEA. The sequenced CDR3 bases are TGTGCCAGCAGCTTACCCGGCTACAATGAG. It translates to CASSLPGYNE. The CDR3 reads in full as CASSLPGYNEQFF.

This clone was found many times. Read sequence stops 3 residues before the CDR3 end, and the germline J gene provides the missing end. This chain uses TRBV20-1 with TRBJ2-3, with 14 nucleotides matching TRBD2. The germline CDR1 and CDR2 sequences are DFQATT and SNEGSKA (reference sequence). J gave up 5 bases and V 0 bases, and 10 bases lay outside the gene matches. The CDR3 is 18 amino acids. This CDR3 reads CSARDNGLAGGQGDTQYF. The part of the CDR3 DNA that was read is TGCAGTGCTAGAGATAACGGACTAGCGGGGGGCCAAGGAGATACG.

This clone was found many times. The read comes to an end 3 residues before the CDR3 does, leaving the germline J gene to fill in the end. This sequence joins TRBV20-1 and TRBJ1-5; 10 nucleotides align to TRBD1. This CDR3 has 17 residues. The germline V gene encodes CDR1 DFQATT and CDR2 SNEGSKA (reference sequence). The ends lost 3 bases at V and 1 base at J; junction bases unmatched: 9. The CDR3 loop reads CSARAGTGEESNQPQHF. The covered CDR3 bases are TGCAGTGCTAGGGCCGGGACAGGGGAGGAAAGCAATCAGCCC.

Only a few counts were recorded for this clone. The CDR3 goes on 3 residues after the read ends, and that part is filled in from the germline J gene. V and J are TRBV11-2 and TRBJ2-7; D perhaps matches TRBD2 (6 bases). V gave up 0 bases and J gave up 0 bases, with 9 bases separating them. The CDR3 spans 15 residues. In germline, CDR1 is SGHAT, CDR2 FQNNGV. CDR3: CASSLDGGSSYEQYF. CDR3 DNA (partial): TGTGCCAGCAGCTTAGATGGGGGGAGCTCCTACGAG.

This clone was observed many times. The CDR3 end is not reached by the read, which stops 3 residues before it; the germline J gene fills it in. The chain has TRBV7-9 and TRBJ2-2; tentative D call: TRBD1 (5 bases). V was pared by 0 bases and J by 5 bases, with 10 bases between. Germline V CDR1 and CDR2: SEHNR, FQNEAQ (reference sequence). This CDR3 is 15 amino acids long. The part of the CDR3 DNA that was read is TGTGCCAGCAGCTTAGCCAGAAAGGGGACCGGGGAG. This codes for CASSLARKGTGE. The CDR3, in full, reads CASSLARKGTGELFF.

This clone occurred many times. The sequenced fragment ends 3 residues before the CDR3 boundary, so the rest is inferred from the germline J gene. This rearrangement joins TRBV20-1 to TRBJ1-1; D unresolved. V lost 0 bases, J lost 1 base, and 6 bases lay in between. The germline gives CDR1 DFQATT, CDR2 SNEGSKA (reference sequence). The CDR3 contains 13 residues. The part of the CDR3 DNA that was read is TGCAGTGCTAGAGACCCTCGGAACACTGAA. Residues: CSARDPRNTE. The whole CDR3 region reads CSARDPRNTEAFF.

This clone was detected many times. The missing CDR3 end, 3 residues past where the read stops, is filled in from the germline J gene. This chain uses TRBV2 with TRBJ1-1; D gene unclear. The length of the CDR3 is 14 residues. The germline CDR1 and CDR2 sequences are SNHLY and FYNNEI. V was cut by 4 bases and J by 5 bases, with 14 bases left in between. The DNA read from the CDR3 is TGTGCCAGCAGTGGGTACGGTTACGGGACTGAA. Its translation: CASSGYGYGTE. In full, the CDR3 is CASSGYGYGTEAFF.

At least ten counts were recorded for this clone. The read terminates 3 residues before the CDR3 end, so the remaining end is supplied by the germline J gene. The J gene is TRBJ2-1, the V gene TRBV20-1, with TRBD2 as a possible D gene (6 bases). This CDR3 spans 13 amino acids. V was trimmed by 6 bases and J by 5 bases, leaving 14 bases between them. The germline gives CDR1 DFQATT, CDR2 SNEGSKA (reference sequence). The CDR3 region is CSAKTGTHNEQFF. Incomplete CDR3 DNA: TGCAGTGCCAAAACCGGGACTCACAATGAG.

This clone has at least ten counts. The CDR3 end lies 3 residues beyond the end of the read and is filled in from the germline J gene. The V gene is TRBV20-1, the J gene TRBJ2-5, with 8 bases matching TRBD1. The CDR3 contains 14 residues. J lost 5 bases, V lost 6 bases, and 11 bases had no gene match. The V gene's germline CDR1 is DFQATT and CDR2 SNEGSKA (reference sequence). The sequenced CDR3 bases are TGCAGTGCAAAAAGAGGTAGACAGGGGGAGACC. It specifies CSAKRGRQGET. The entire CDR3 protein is CSAKRGRQGETQYF.

The CDR3 loop is CASGVATGSYEQYF. The DNA read from the CDR3 is TGTGCCAGCGGCGTAGCTACAGGGTCCTACGAG. The V and J genes are TRBV7-6 and TRBJ2-7; perhaps TRBD1 as D (6 bases). The read is 3 residues too short to cover the CDR3 end, so that end is filled in from the germline J gene. V was cut by 8 bases and J by 1 base, with 15 bases left in between. Germline assignment: CDR1 SGHVS and CDR2 FNYEAQ. The CDR3 consists of 14 residues.

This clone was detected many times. The CDR3 sequence is CASSLEDRGQRGYTF. The DNA read from the CDR3 is TGTGCCAGCAGCTTAGAAGACAGGGGGCAGAGGGGC. The gene calls are TRBV7-8 and TRBJ1-2; 10 bases are shared with TRBD1. The read gets to within 3 residues of the CDR3 end, and the germline J gene fills in the rest. This CDR3 has 15 amino acids. In germline, CDR1 is SGHVS, CDR2 FQNEAQ.

The CDR3 here is CAATQGLAGDEQFF. The part of the CDR3 DNA that was read is TGTGCCGCGACACAAGGACTAGCGGGAGATGAG. The chain employs TRBV10-3 and TRBJ2-1; 13 bases align to TRBD2. The read stops 3 residues short of the end of the CDR3; the missing end is completed from the germline J gene. CDR3 length equals 14 residues. CDR1 and CDR2 from the germline V gene are ENHRY and SYGVKD. The V and J ends lost 11 bases and 8 bases, in that order; junction bases with no gene match: 9.